The rows below give T cell receptor beta chains drawn from one sample of a study of cytomegalovirus exposure and HLA in healthy donors. Method: immunoSEQ multiplex PCR; TCRdb's copy keeps in-frame clones and lacks some. The table shows 180,000 or so clones, with roughly 77% occurring only once. Sequencing was carried out using PBMCs. These receptors were collected from a woman in her thirties or forties in good health and CMV-seropositive. Both conserved end residues are part of each CDR3. Rows give clone size only sometimes, using once, few, many, or a class for an expanded clone.

NA,TRBV4-1,TRBJ1-1,CASSQPRTGNTEAFF
NA,TRBV27,TRBJ2-7,CASSLEAGSYEQYF
NA,TRBV6-5,TRBJ1-5,CASSYLRGHSNQPQHF
once,TRBV7-3,TRBJ2-1,CASSYGRLEGDEQFF
NA,TRBV5-1,TRBJ2-3,CASRAESGQYF
NA,TRBV7-8,TRBJ2-1,CASSQDRGSYNEQFF
few,TRBV5-4,TRBJ2-1,CASSPPPQGSYNEQFF
NA,TRBV7-9,TRBJ2-2,CASSPRTSGNTGELFF
NA,TRBV18,TRBJ2-1,CASSPQTSGRAHNEQFF
NA,TRBV7-8,TRBJ1-5,CASSLGISGDRNQPQHF
NA,TRBV27,TRBJ2-7,CASSVGLAGVEQYF
NA,TRBV29-1,TRBJ1-1,CSVEGDRGPEAFF
NA,TRBV28,TRBJ2-1,CASNKAGGSYNEQFF
NA,TRBV7-2,TRBJ2-5,CASRAYGTSGSSETQYF
NA,TRBV7-9,TRBJ1-1,CASSLGTAFRVNTEAFF
NA,TRBV30,TRBJ1-5,CAWSVAGNQPQHF
NA,TRBV6-6,TRBJ2-7,CASSYLGQAEQYF
NA,TRBV7-2,TRBJ2-1,CASSISGRNNEQFF
NA,TRBV18,TRBJ1-1,CASSPSTGEIMNTEAFF
NA,TRBV6-1,TRBJ2-7,CASRLTGGSYEQYF
once,TRBV7-2,TRBJ2-7,CASSLGLAGGKQYF
NA,TRBV4-1,TRBJ2-3,CASSQGVGRKDTQYF
NA,TRBV7-2,TRBJ2-1,CASSLETDYNEQFF
NA,TRBV2,TRBJ2-1,CASELTPSNYNEQFF
NA,TRBV27,TRBJ2-5,CASSLSSQGGQETQYF
NA,TRBV28,TRBJ1-5,CASLEPGQNQPQHF
NA,TRBV29-1,TRBJ1-1,CSVDTGGAGTEAFF
NA,TRBV19,TRBJ2-1,CASSRGQTYNEQFF
once,TRBV2,TRBJ1-1,CEGQGNTEAFF
NA,TRBV18,TRBJ2-7,CASSLAGRAHEQYF
NA,TRBV28,TRBJ2-2,CASRDQGIFTGELFF
NA,TRBV6-5,TRBJ1-1,CASSQAENTEAFF
NA,TRBV30,TRBJ2-2,CAWTTSGRDTGELFF
once,TRBV28,TRBJ1-2,CASSSPAGGRDYGYTF
NA,TRBV18,TRBJ1-1,CASSPPYTNTEAFF
NA,TRBV2,TRBJ1-4,CASRKTEATNEKLFF
NA,TRBV4-1,TRBJ1-5,CASSQEGGFSNQPQHF
NA,TRBV28,TRBJ2-5,CASTSYSGETQYF
NA,TRBV19,TRBJ1-5,CASSIYGDRGIYFNQPQHF
few,TRBV7-3,TRBJ2-2,CASSLSVAGNTGELFF
NA,TRBV7-8,TRBJ2-7,CASSSTSGRGAYEQYF
few,TRBV11-2,TRBJ2-7,CASSLEAESYEQYF
NA,TRBV28,TRBJ1-2,CASRPGPHGDTF
NA,TRBV6-5,TRBJ2-3,CASSYSLRSTDTQYF
NA,TRBV9,TRBJ2-3,CASSVGRKGTDTQYF
NA,TRBV9,TRBJ2-1,CASSSFSGANNEQFF
once,TRBV4-3,TRBJ1-1,CASSSHQDTEAFF
NA,TRBV11-3,TRBJ2-7,CASSLGPSPNEQYF
few,TRBV18,TRBJ1-1,CASLAREMNTEAFF
NA,TRBV6-1,TRBJ1-4,CASRGGAATNEKLFF
NA,TRBV9,TRBJ2-5,CASSVAEGGRAETQYF
NA,TRBV7-7,TRBJ2-2,CASSLATSGSNTGELFF
NA,TRBV10-3,TRBJ1-5,CATRDEAPGPQHF
NA,TRBV28,TRBJ1-5,CASSPGGGRNQPQHF
NA,TRBV7-9,TRBJ2-2,CASRGEGTGELFF
NA,TRBV30,TRBJ1-5,CAWSPNGQGHQPQHF
NA,TRBV7-9,TRBJ1-2,CASSLAQNYGYTF
NA,TRBV27,TRBJ2-2,CATKTREGVTGELFF
NA,TRBV11-2,TRBJ1-1,CASSFTGDNTEAFF
NA,TRBV7-9,TRBJ1-1,CSSSLHGTGGFAFF